The 21 T cell receptor beta chains listed next were all sequenced from one sample in a study of shared clonotypes between healthy human individuals. The assay was immunoSEQ multiplex PCR, and TCRdb's table has in-frame clones only and misses some. The table records some 1 million clones, roughly 75% of them present only once. The source material was memory CD4+ T cells sorted from blood. Sample subset: CD45RA-negative fraction. All receptors derive from a man aged 18-30 years in good health.

This chain connects TRBV11-2 to TRBJ2-5, with D possibly matching TRBD1 (6 bases). CDR1 and CDR2 from the germline V gene are SGHAT and FQNNGV. CDR3 length: 17 residues. V gave up 0 bases and J gave up 8 bases, with 22 bases separating them. CDR3: CASSLEPWYTGSETQYF. The CDR3, as DNA: TGTGCCAGCAGCTTAGAACCCTGGTATACAGGGAGTGAAACCCAGTACTTC. Full variable domain (outside the CDR3, taken from reference TRBV11-2 and TRBJ2-5): EAGVAQSPRYKIIEKRQSVAFWCNPISGHATLYWYQQILGQGPKLLIQFQNNGVVDDSQLPKDRFSAERLKGVDSTLKIQPAKLEDSAVYLCASSLEPWYTGSETQYFGPGTRLLVL.

V usage is TRBV4-1 and J usage is TRBJ2-7; 9 bases agree with TRBD1. Germline lookup yields CDR1 MGHRA and CDR2 YSYEKL. The CDR3 covers 14 residues. The V gene end was trimmed by 4 bases and the J gene end by 2 bases; junction bases not matched to a gene: 3. CDR3 nucleotides: TGCGCCAGCAGCCGTACAGGGGGCGCCTACGAGCAGTACTTC. This sequence encodes CASSRTGGAYEQYF.

This clone was detected a few times. The sample holds other DNA sequences that translate to the same CDR3. The chain combines TRBV5-1 with TRBJ1-4; 8 positions match TRBD1. There are 14 residues in the CDR3. Germline-derived CDR1 and CDR2 are SGHRS and YFSETQ. With 0 bases clipped from V and 5 bases from J, the junction kept 0 bases outside the gene matches. CDR3 sequence reads: CASSLAGGNEKLFF. The CDR3 coding sequence is TGCGCCAGCAGCTTGGCAGGGGGCAATGAAAAACTGTTTTTT.

The V call is TRBV6-6, the J call TRBJ2-1, with D maybe TRBD2 (6 bases). V lost 5 bases and J 6 bases, leaving 14 bases between the germline ends. Germline V gene sequence: CDR1 MNHNY, CDR2 SVGAGI (reference sequence). The CDR3 is 14 amino acids. The DNA of the CDR3 is TGTGCCAGCAGTCGGATGGGGACTCGCAATGAGCAGTTCTTC. Its translation: CASSRMGTRNEQFF.

The V and J genes are TRBV5-4 and TRBJ2-2, with 8 bases lining up with TRBD1. The ends lost 4 bases at V and 4 bases at J; junction bases unmatched: 9. Germline values: CDR1 SGHNT, CDR2 YYREEE (reference sequence). CDR3 length: 16 amino acids. The CDR3 DNA is TGTGCCAGCAGCCCCAGGACAGGGTATAGCACCGGGGAGCTGTTTTTT. Its protein product is CASSPRTGYSTGELFF.

This sequence joins TRBV7-2 and TRBJ2-7; D gene ambiguous. Germline V gene data show CDR1 as SGHTA and CDR2 as FQGNSA. This CDR3 has 12 residues. V was trimmed by 4 bases and J by 5 bases, leaving 9 bases between them. The CDR3 reads CASSSPLHEQYF. The CDR3 DNA is TGTGCCAGCAGCTCTCCCCTCCACGAGCAGTACTTC. Supplemented by reference TRBV7-2 and TRBJ2-7, the full variable domain reads GAGVSQSPSNKVTEKGKDVELRCDPISGHTALYWYRQSLGQGLEFLIYFQGNSAPDKSGLPSDRFSAERTGGSVSTLTIQRTQQEDSAVYLCASSSPLHEQYFGPGTRLTVT.

The chain is built from TRBV6-1 and TRBJ1-2; maybe TRBD1 (5 bases). V was clipped by 4 bases and J by 5 bases, with 8 bases between them. Per the germline V gene, CDR1 is MNHNS and CDR2 is SASEGT. The CDR3 length is 12 residues. The CDR3 bases are TGTGCCAGCAGTGGGGGGACGTATGGCTACACCTTC. Translated: CASSGGTYGYTF.

This chain joins TRBV6-6 and TRBJ1-2; perhaps TRBD1 as D (6 bases). Germline V gives CDR1 MNHNY, CDR2 SVGAGI (reference sequence). CDR3 length: 13 residues. The V gene lost 2 bases and the J gene lost 6 bases, with 10 bases spanning the gap. CDR3 sequence (DNA): TGTGCCAGCAGTTACAGGGGGGGAGATGGCTACACCTTC. It codes for CASSYRGGDGYTF.

V is TRBV5-1 and J is TRBJ2-7; 7 nucleotides agree with TRBD1. Trimming at V came to 4 bases and at J to 2 bases, leaving 6 bases not matched to a gene. CDR1 is SGHRS and CDR2 is YFSETQ in the germline V gene. The CDR3 loop spans 14 amino acids. CDR3 in DNA: TGCGCCAGCAGCCCTGGACAGGCGGCCTACGAGCAGTACTTC. It codes for CASSPGQAAYEQYF.

The sample holds a few counts of this clone. The rearrangement uses TRBV7-2 and TRBJ1-1, with D possibly being TRBD1 (5 bases). CDR3 length: 16 residues. The germline gives CDR1 SGHTA, CDR2 FQGNSA. V lost 5 bases to trimming and J lost 0 bases, with 16 bases between them. This CDR3 reads CASSPRAGTVNTEAFF. The CDR3 coding sequence is TGTGCCAGCAGCCCTCGTGCCGGGACGGTGAACACTGAAGCTTTCTTT.

There are a few counts of this clone. The same CDR3 arises from other DNA sequences in this sample as well. The chain recombines TRBV30 with TRBJ2-5; D is perhaps TRBD2 (7 bases). Trimming shortened V by 3 bases and J by 1 base, and 9 bases separated the two germline ends. Germline values: CDR1 GTSNPN, CDR2 SVGIG (reference sequence). This CDR3 spans 13 amino acids. DNA for the CDR3: TGTGCCTGGAGCGGGGGGCTCCAAGAGACCCAGTACTTC. It translates to CAWSGGLQETQYF.

The table lists this clone with a few counts. The V and J genes are TRBV6-6 and TRBJ1-1; D is perhaps TRBD1 (6 bases). CDR3 size: 13 residues. Trimming pared 10 bases from V and 1 base from J, leaving 13 bases between. Germline-derived CDR1 and CDR2 are MNHNY and SVGAGI (reference sequence). CDR3 in DNA: TGTGCCATCACCGGACAGTCGAACACTGAAGCTTTCTTT. Amino acids: CAITGQSNTEAFF.

The rearrangement joins TRBV11-2 to TRBJ2-7; D is unclear. Trimming stripped 1 base from V and 5 bases from J, with 9 bases between. CDR1 and CDR2 from the germline V gene are SGHAT and FQNNGV. This CDR3 contains 13 residues. CDR3 amino acids: CASSLVGFDEQYF. The CDR3 region has the DNA TGTGCCAGCAGCTTAGTGGGCTTCGACGAGCAGTACTTC.

The V call is TRBV7-8, the J call TRBJ2-5, with 14 positions matching TRBD2. With 4 bases clipped from V and 5 bases from J, the junction kept 12 bases outside the gene matches. Germline CDR1 reads SGHVS; CDR2 reads FQNEAQ. The CDR3 totals 18 residues. CDR3 sequence (DNA): TGTGCCAGCAGCTCCCGACTAGCGGGGGGGCCGCTTAGCGAGACCCAGTACTTC. Protein: CASSSRLAGGPLSETQYF.

The rearrangement joins TRBV5-4 to TRBJ1-6; maybe TRBD1 (5 bases). Germline loops: CDR1 SGHNT, CDR2 YYREEE (reference sequence). The CDR3 has 16 amino acids. The ends were cut back, 4 bases at V and 6 bases at J, with 17 bases in the middle. Here the CDR3 reads CASSKRTSLSNSPLHF. CDR3 DNA sequence: TGTGCCAGCAGCAAAAGGACATCCCTTAGTAATTCACCCCTCCACTTT.

The rearrangement links TRBV28 to TRBJ1-5; D not resolved. Germline assignment: CDR1 MDHEN and CDR2 SYDVKM. Trimming left V 1 base short and J 0 bases short, with 7 bases between. The CDR3 loop spans 15 amino acids. The CDR3 protein is CASSLFKFSNQPQHF. The DNA for the CDR3 is TGTGCCAGCAGTTTATTTAAGTTTAGCAATCAGCCCCAGCATTTT.

This clone has just a few counts. The chain couples TRBV7-2 to TRBJ2-1, with unresolved D. The CDR3 runs 13 residues. CDR1 is SGHTA and CDR2 is FQGNSA in the germline V gene. V was pared by 2 bases and J by 6 bases, with 8 bases between. DNA of the CDR3: TGTGCCAGCAGCTTAAGGGTAGCCAATGAGCAGTTCTTC. Translation: CASSLRVANEQFF.

The chain uses TRBV21-1 and TRBJ1-4; the DNA was not used to check the table's D call, TRBD1. TRBV21-1 counts as a pseudogene. The CDR3 consists of 18 residues. The DNA of the CDR3 is TGTGCCAGCAGCCCATTAAGCAGGGAAGAATCACCTAATGAAAAACTGTTTTTT. Protein: CASSPLSREESPNEKLFF.

This clone was seen more than once but under ten times. The chain recombines TRBV30 with TRBJ1-2; 8 nucleotides align to TRBD1. The CDR3 covers 13 residues. V was pared by 4 bases and J by 8 bases, with 9 bases of the junction left unmatched. Germline loops: CDR1 GTSNPN, CDR2 SVGIG (reference sequence). The CDR3 loop is CAWNGQGMGGYTF. DNA for the CDR3: TGTGCCTGGAACGGACAGGGAATGGGAGGCTACACCTTC. The whole variable domain, remainder taken from reference TRBV30 and TRBJ1-2, is SQTIHQWPATLVQPVGSPLSLECTVEGTSNPNLYWYRQAAGRGLQLLFYSVGIGQISSEVPQNLSASRPQDRQFILSSKKLLLSDSGFYLCAWNGQGMGGYTFGSGTRLTVV.

Notes on this clone: Since a much larger clone is just one base distant, this may be a read error. CDR3 DNA: TGTGCAAGTCGCTTAGCTCCGACCATGAACACTGGAGCTTTCTTT. Translating gives CASRLAPTMNTGAFF. This sequence joins TRBV12-2 and TRBJ1-1. TRBV12-2 is a pseudogene segment. The CDR3 is 15 amino acids.

The gene calls are TRBV29-1 and TRBJ2-5, with TRBD2 matching over 11 bases. With 6 bases clipped from V and 5 bases from J, the junction kept 5 bases outside the gene matches. Germline CDR1 and CDR2: SQVTM and ANQGSEA. This CDR3 comprises 13 residues. CDR3 coding DNA: TGCAGCGTCCTAGCGGGGGGCACGGAGACCCAGTACTTC. Protein product: CSVLAGGTETQYF.